The present T cell receptor (beta chain) was sequenced within a study of blood T cell repertoires in COVID-19. The assay was immunoSEQ multiplex PCR, and TCRdb's table has in-frame clones only and misses some. The table lists under 200,000 clones, 79% of them singletons. V was cut by 0 bases and J by 11 bases, with 16 bases left in between. The CDR3 contains 14 residues. In germline, CDR1 is LNHNV, CDR2 YYDKDF (reference sequence). Specimen: peripheral blood. This receptor was taken from a woman aged 55-70 years with COVID-19, enrolled during active disease. V gene TRBV15 combines with J gene TRBJ1-1; TRBD1 might be the D (6 bases). The CDR3 region is CATSRDRGWGEAFF. The CDR3 bases are TGTGCCACCAGCAGAGACAGGGGTTGGGGTGAGGCTTTCTTT.